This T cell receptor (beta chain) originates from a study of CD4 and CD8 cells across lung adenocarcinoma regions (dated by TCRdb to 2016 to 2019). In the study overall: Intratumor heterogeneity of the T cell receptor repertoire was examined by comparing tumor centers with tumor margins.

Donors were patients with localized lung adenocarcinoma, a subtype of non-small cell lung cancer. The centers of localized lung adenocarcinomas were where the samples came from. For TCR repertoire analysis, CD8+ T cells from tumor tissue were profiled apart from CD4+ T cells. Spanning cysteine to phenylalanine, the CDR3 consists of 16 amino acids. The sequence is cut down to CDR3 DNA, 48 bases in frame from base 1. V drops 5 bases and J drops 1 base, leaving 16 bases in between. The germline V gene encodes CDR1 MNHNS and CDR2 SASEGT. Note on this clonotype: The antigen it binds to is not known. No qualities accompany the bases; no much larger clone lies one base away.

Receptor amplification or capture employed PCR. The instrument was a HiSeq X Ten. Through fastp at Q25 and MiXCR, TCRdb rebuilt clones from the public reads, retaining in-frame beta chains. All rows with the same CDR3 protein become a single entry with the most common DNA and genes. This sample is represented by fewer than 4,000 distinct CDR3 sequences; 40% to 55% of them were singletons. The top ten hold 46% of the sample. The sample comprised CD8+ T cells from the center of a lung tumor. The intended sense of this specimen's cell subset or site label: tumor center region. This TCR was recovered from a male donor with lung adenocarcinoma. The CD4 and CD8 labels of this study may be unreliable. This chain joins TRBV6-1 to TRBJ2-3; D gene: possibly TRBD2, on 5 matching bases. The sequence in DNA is TGTGCCAGCAGTCAAGGCCTAGCCGAACGCACAGATACGCAGTATTTT. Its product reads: CASSQGLAERTDTQYF.